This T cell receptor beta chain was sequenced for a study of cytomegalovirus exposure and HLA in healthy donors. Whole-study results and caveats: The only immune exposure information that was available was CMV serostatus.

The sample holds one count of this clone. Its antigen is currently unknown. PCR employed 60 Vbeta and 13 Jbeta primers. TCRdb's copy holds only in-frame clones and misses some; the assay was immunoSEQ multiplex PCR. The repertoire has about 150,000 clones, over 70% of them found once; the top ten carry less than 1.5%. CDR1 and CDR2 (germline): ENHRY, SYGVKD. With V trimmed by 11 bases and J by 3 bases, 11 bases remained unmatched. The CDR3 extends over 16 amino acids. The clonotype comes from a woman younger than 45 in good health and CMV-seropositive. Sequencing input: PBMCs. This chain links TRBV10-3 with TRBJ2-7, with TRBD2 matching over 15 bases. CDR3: CASSWTSGRDNYEQYF. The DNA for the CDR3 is TGTGCCTCCAGCTGGACTAGCGGGAGGGACAACTACGAGCAGTACTTC.